What follows is one T cell receptor (beta chain) and its context. The specificity of this receptor is unknown. One base away there is no much larger clone; base qualities are not given. Collaborating institutions collected whole blood in K2EDTA tubes following their own protocols. Collaborator samples were shipped for TCRbeta analysis as frozen whole blood, isolated PBMCs, or DNA extracted from either sample type. The record originates from a study of blood T cell repertoires in COVID-19 (dated by TCRdb to between 2020 and 2021). At the level of the whole study: Samples from collaborators originated in the United States, Italy and Spain and spanned both the acute and convalescent phases of COVID-19. The prospective study material was composed of cDNA or gDNA derived from T cells, B-cell-depleted T cells, or PBMCs. The dataset comprised deeply sampled blood TCRbeta repertoires from subjects exposed to, actively infected with, or recovered from COVID-19. The repertoires were released in a freely available public database intended as a resource for research on the immune response to SARS-CoV-2. Samples came from the ongoing ImmuneRACE study (first 160 participants) plus 1,254 subjects from 6 global collaborators. A de-identified subject ID, COVID-19 status, age in years and sex were almost always included in the sample metadata. HLA class I and class II types, where available, came from metadata supplied by the sample provider rather than from assay-based typing. The study at large found these results: Clinical and demographic metadata were provided uncurated, with the amount varying by source and participant.

The immunoSEQ Assay, a bias-controlled multiplex PCR, was used to amplify TCRbeta CDR3 regions from genomic DNA. The published analysis was carried out like this. The number of nucleated cells in each sample was estimated by amplification of reference gene primers within the assay. Sequence reads were collapsed and filtered to measure the absolute abundance of every unique TCRbeta CDR3 rearrangement. For each sample, productive Simpson clonality was calculated as the square root of Simpson's diversity index over productive rearrangements. TCRdb obtained this table from immuneACCESS and retained in-frame rearrangements with V and J assigned. These tables miss some clones; where compared with another copy, unresolved V genes account for less than half of the shortfall, and the remainder is unexplained. V and J calls plus clone size are reproduced from that table; the DNA served to infer D and trimming. The sample has around 250,000 clones on record, around 82% of them singletons. 5.7% of the sample comes from the top ten.

The source of this sequence is a man older than 75 with acute or convalescent COVID-19. The sequenced sample was peripheral blood.

This receptor has the CDR3 CASSNRVGETQYF. The sequence in DNA is TGCGCCAGCAGCAACAGGGTTGGGGAGACCCAGTACTTC. The rearranged chain carries TRBV5-1 and TRBJ2-5; TRBD1 is a possible D gene, resting on 6 matching bases. Inclusive of the bounding cysteine and phenylalanine, the CDR3 is 13 residues long. Of all the DNA, just the CDR3 is kept, 39 bases in frame from base 1. V loses 4 bases, J loses 5 bases, and the germline ends lie 12 bases apart. The germline V gene gives CDR1 as SGHRS and CDR2 as YFSETQ.